The 30 T cell receptor beta chains below all came from one sample that was sequenced in a study of PD-1 blockade in classical Hodgkin lymphoma. Time point noted: newly diagnosed, previously untreated cHL patient sample. Magnetic negative selection of thawed PBMCs yielded the CD8+ T cells. Profiling relied on immunoSEQ multiplex PCR, and the TCRdb table lists in-frame clones only, not all of them. Among over 20,000 clones listed, around nine tenths were seen once. Input material: CD8+ T cells from blood. Receptor source: a human donor with classical Hodgkin lymphoma.

This clone was observed a few times. The chain links TRBV6-1 to TRBJ1-2; TRBD1 agrees at 9 bases. Looked up from germline, CDR1 is MNHNS and CDR2 is SASEGT. Trimming at V came to 5 bases and at J to 6 bases, leaving 7 bases not matched to a gene. The CDR3 runs 14 residues. The chain's CDR3 is CASSKPTGGHGYTF. The CDR3 DNA reads as TGTGCCAGCAGTAAACCTACAGGGGGCCATGGCTACACCTTC.

J is TRBJ2-5 and V is TRBV27, with 12 nucleotides matching TRBD2. The CDR3 runs 18 residues. J gave up 1 base and V 5 bases, and 11 bases lay outside the gene matches. Germline V gene lookup returns CDR1 MNHEY and CDR2 SMNVEV (reference sequence). The CDR3 sequence: CASSQLTSGGPSQETQYF. The CDR3 DNA follows: TGTGCCAGCAGTCAGTTAACTAGCGGGGGGCCTTCCCAAGAGACCCAGTACTTC.

This clone appeared once. The V call is TRBV6-5, the J call TRBJ2-1; 9 bases agree with TRBD1. The CDR3 covers 15 residues. J was trimmed by 2 bases and V by 5 bases; bases with no gene match: 4. Germline CDR1 MNHEY, CDR2 SVGAGI. The CDR3 here is CASSLTGGTYNEQFF. The CDR3 region has the DNA TGTGCCAGCAGTCTGACAGGGGGGACCTACAATGAGCAGTTCTTC.

The rearrangement uses TRBV7-3 and TRBJ2-2; TRBD1 might be the D (6 bases). Trimming removed 5 bases at V and 3 bases at J, with 10 bases between. The CDR3 is made up of 14 amino acids. Germline assignment: CDR1 SGHTA and CDR2 FQGTGA. This CDR3 reads CASSLRQDTGELFF. CDR3 DNA: TGTGCCAGCAGCCTCCGACAGGACACCGGGGAGCTGTTTTTT.

This chain uses TRBV7-9 with TRBJ1-2; D is unclear. Germline V lookup: CDR1 SEHNR, CDR2 FQNEAQ (reference sequence). The CDR3 consists of 13 residues. The V end lost 1 base, the J end lost 4 bases, and 7 bases lay between the germline ends. CDR3 in DNA: TGTGCCAGCAGCTTAGAAGCTGCCTATGGCTACACCTTC. Its translation: CASSLEAAYGYTF.

This sequence joins TRBV5-1 and TRBJ1-4; 10 nucleotides match TRBD1. The CDR3 extends over 16 amino acids. The V segment lost 1 base and the J segment 5 bases; nucleotides outside the gene matches: 5. Germline CDR1 is SGHRS and CDR2 is YFSETQ. The CDR3 loop is CASSLKVDRGNEKLFF. The CDR3 DNA sequence: TGCGCCAGCAGCTTGAAGGTGGACAGGGGGAATGAAAAACTGTTTTTT.

This clone was found a few times. The CDR3 nucleotides are TGTGCCAGCGGTAGTTGGGGCTACACCTTC. Its translation: CASGSWGYTF. This rearrangement joins TRBV6-6 to TRBJ1-2; D remains unclear. Germline CDR1 and CDR2: MNHNY and SVGAGI (reference sequence). This CDR3 is built from 10 residues. Trimming pared 8 bases from V and 8 bases from J, leaving 9 bases between.

The V gene is TRBV28, the J gene TRBJ1-2; D is undetermined. Per the germline V gene, CDR1 is MDHEN and CDR2 is SYDVKM. The CDR3 is made up of 11 amino acids. The V gene lost 5 bases and the J gene lost 8 bases, with 9 bases spanning the gap. The CDR3 protein is CASSQVGGYTF. CDR3 coding DNA: TGTGCCAGCAGTCAGGTCGGCGGCTACACCTTC.

This clone was seen a single time. V and J are TRBV11-2 and TRBJ2-3; 10 bases match TRBD2. Germline V gives CDR1 SGHAT, CDR2 FQNNGV. The CDR3 consists of 16 residues. The V gene end was trimmed by 4 bases and the J gene end by 4 bases; junction bases not matched to a gene: 8. The CDR3 sequence: CASSSSAGGRPDTQYF. The CDR3 nucleotides are TGTGCCAGCAGCTCATCAGCGGGGGGGCGTCCAGATACGCAGTATTTT.

V usage is TRBV14 and J usage is TRBJ1-2; no clear D gene. CDR1 is SGHDN, CDR2 FVKESK, per germline. Trimming took 6 bases from V and 3 from J, leaving 14 bases between them. The CDR3 is 14 residues long. The CDR3 DNA follows: TGTGCCAGCAGGGGGATTTATCGGCACTATGGCTACACCTTC. This encodes CASRGIYRHYGYTF.

The chain recombines TRBV6-5 with TRBJ1-5, with D possibly TRBD1 on 6 matching bases. CDR3 size: 14 residues. V gave up 5 bases and J gave up 2 bases, with 10 bases separating them. CDR1 is MNHEY and CDR2 is SVGAGI in the germline V gene. DNA of the CDR3: TGTGCCAGCAGTCCAGGGGCTGGCAATCAGCCCCAGCATTTT. Amino acids: CASSPGAGNQPQHF.

This chain connects TRBV29-1 to TRBJ2-7; no reliable D call. V gave up 7 bases and J gave up 7 bases, with 14 bases separating them. The CDR3 runs 11 residues. Germline values: CDR1 SQVTM, CDR2 ANQGSEA. The chain's CDR3 is CSAPVGREQYF. The CDR3 nucleotides are TGCAGCGCCCCGGTCGGGCGGGAGCAGTACTTC.

The rearrangement uses TRBV7-9 and TRBJ2-2; D not resolved. V was cut by 3 bases and J by 5 bases, with 10 bases left in between. CDR1 and CDR2 from the germline V gene are SEHNR and FQNEAQ (reference sequence). The CDR3 has 14 amino acids. CDR3: CASSLWQRTGELFF. The CDR3 DNA reads TGTGCCAGCAGCTTGTGGCAGAGGACCGGGGAGCTGTTTTTT.

The chain employs TRBV19 and TRBJ2-1; D ambiguous. CDR1 and CDR2 (germline): LNHDA, SQIVND (reference sequence). V lost 7 bases and J lost 0, with 10 bases in between. The CDR3 is made up of 14 amino acids. CDR3 loop: CASNSPGSYNEQFF. The CDR3 region has the DNA TGTGCCAGTAATTCCCCCGGCTCCTACAATGAGCAGTTCTTC.

The chain is built from TRBV11-2 and TRBJ2-3, with D tentatively TRBD1 (5 bases). Deletions cut 0 bases from V and 1 base from J, with 8 bases between. There are 15 residues in the CDR3. From germline, CDR1 is SGHAT and CDR2 FQNNGV. This CDR3 is CASSLEGRGTDTQYF. The CDR3 region has the DNA TGTGCCAGCAGCTTAGAGGGCAGGGGCACAGATACGCAGTATTTT.

This clone is large within its sample. The chain recombines TRBV9 with TRBJ2-3; D call uncertain. This CDR3 is built from 14 residues. V was pared by 1 base and J by 6 bases, with 12 bases between. Looked up from germline, CDR1 is SGDLS and CDR2 is YYNGEE. The CDR3 region has the DNA TGTGCCAGCAGCGTAAGCCTCGCACTGGATACGCAGTATTTT. Protein: CASSVSLALDTQYF. Based on the CDR3 plus reference TRBV9 and TRBJ2-3, the full variable domain is DSGVTQTPKHLITATGQRVTLRCSPRSGDLSVYWYQQSLDQGLQFLIQYYNGEERAKGNILERFSAQQFPDLHSELNLSSLELGDSALYFCASSVSLALDTQYFGPGTRLTVL.

The V call is TRBV7-2, the J call TRBJ2-7; 7 bases agree with TRBD2. The CDR3 totals 17 residues. The junction had 14 bases not matched to a gene; V was cut back by 5 bases and J by 1 base. Germline CDR1 reads SGHTA; CDR2 reads FQGNSA. The CDR3 coding sequence is TGTGCCAGCAGCCCCACGGTTTGGCGGGAGAATTCCTACGAGCAGTACTTC. Translation gives CASSPTVWRENSYEQYF.

The genes are TRBV27 and TRBJ2-1; TRBD2 agrees at 7 bases. This CDR3 region has 15 residues. J gave up 5 bases and V 7 bases, and 11 bases lay outside the gene matches. In germline, CDR1 is MNHEY, CDR2 SMNVEV (reference sequence). The CDR3 bases are TGTGCCAGCAACACGCTAGGGACTATAAACAATGAGCAGTTCTTC. This translates into CASNTLGTINNEQFF.

This clone is a singleton in its sample. V gene TRBV7-9 combines with J gene TRBJ1-1; D gene unclear. This CDR3 is built from 15 residues. V was cut by 1 base and J by 0 bases, with 9 bases left in between. Germline V lookup: CDR1 SEHNR, CDR2 FQNEAQ (reference sequence). CDR3 protein: CASSLVTGLNTEAFF. The CDR3 bases are TGTGCCAGCAGCTTAGTTACGGGATTGAACACTGAAGCTTTCTTT.

This clone was found a few times. The V gene is TRBV9, the J gene TRBJ2-1; no firm D call. Germline assignment: CDR1 SGDLS and CDR2 YYNGEE. The CDR3 contains 13 residues. V was trimmed by 0 bases and J by 4 bases, leaving 5 bases between them. CDR3 sequence (DNA): TGTGCCAGCAGCGTAGAGACATACAATGAGCAGTTCTTC. Amino acid sequence: CASSVETYNEQFF. Supplemented by reference TRBV9 and TRBJ2-1, the full variable domain reads DSGVTQTPKHLITATGQRVTLRCSPRSGDLSVYWYQQSLDQGLQFLIQYYNGEERAKGNILERFSAQQFPDLHSELNLSSLELGDSALYFCASSVETYNEQFFGPGTRLTVL.

The V and J genes are TRBV4-1 and TRBJ2-1, with a tentative D call TRBD1 (7 bases). CDR3 length equals 15 residues. Trimming removed 0 bases at V and 9 bases at J, with 15 bases between. Germline V gene data show CDR1 as MGHRA and CDR2 as YSYEKL. Here the CDR3 reads CASSQDRGEMSEQFF. The CDR3 coding sequence is TGCGCCAGCAGCCAAGACAGGGGGGAGATGAGTGAGCAGTTCTTC.

The chain carries TRBV7-9 and TRBJ1-1, with unresolved D. Germline CDR1 reads SEHNR; CDR2 reads FQNEAQ (reference sequence). This CDR3 has 15 residues. Trimming removed 5 bases from V and 1 base from J, with 14 bases in between. The CDR3 reads CASSGKGTENTEAFF. The CDR3 DNA reads as TGTGCCAGCAGCGGAAAAGGTACGGAGAACACTGAAGCTTTCTTT.

The chain uses TRBV10-3 and TRBJ2-6, with 10 bases matching TRBD1. J lost 2 bases, V lost 4 bases, and 14 bases had no gene match. The germline gives CDR1 ENHRY, CDR2 SYGVKD. This CDR3 is 20 amino acids long. The CDR3 DNA sequence: TGTGCCATCAGTGGACTCCTCGGGACAGGGGTTTATGCTGGGGCCAACGTCCTGACTTTC. As protein: CAISGLLGTGVYAGANVLTF.

V is TRBV9 and J is TRBJ1-3; D gene ambiguous. The V gene lost 1 base and the J gene lost 0 bases, with 8 bases spanning the gap. The CDR3 runs to 15 residues. The germline V gene encodes CDR1 SGDLS and CDR2 YYNGEE. CDR3: CASSVIASSGNTIYF. Here the CDR3 DNA reads TGTGCCAGCAGCGTAATTGCAAGCTCTGGAAACACCATATATTTT.

The chain employs TRBV6-1 and TRBJ1-6; D gene unclear. Germline CDR1 and CDR2: MNHNS and SASEGT. This CDR3 is 14 amino acids long. V lost 6 bases to trimming and J lost 10 bases, with 16 bases between them. The CDR3 sequence: CASRGSTWGSPLHF. CDR3 nucleotides: TGTGCCAGCAGGGGGTCGACCTGGGGATCACCCCTCCACTTT.

The chain combines TRBV25-1 with TRBJ1-2; D possibly corresponds to TRBD1 (5 bases). This CDR3 has 14 amino acids. V was pared by 2 bases and J by 7 bases, with 14 bases between. Looked up from germline, CDR1 is MGHDK and CDR2 is SYGVNS. For the CDR3, the DNA is TGTGCCAGCAGTGAACTGTCAGGGAGGGGTGGCTACACCTTC. As protein: CASSELSGRGGYTF.

The chain carries TRBV29-1 and TRBJ2-7; the D gene is possibly TRBD1 (5 bases). Germline CDR1 reads SQVTM; CDR2 reads ANQGSEA. V lost 2 bases and J lost 2, with 10 bases in between. The CDR3 covers 13 residues. The DNA of the CDR3 is TGCAGCGTTGAACAGGGCAGTACCTACGAGCAGTACTTC. It yields the protein CSVEQGSTYEQYF.

This chain uses TRBV18 with TRBJ2-1; TRBD2 is a possible D gene (6 bases). Trimming left V 3 bases short and J 6 bases short, with 18 bases between. Germline V gives CDR1 KGHSH, CDR2 LQKENI. This CDR3 spans 16 amino acids. The CDR3 protein is CASSPTWDLAGNEQFF. The CDR3 DNA is TGTGCCAGCTCACCGACCTGGGACTTAGCCGGCAATGAGCAGTTCTTC. Full variable domain (rest looked up from reference TRBV18 and TRBJ2-1): NAGVMQNPRHLVRRRGQEARLRCSPMKGHSHVYWYRQLPEEGLKFMVYLQKENIIDESGMPKERFSAEFPKEGPSILRIQQVVRGDSAAYFCASSPTWDLAGNEQFFGPGTRLTVL.

CDR3 nucleotide sequence: TGTGCCAGCATCCAACCGGGACCGAGGGAAAAACTGTTTTTT. Its translation: CASIQPGPREKLFF. This chain joins TRBV28 and TRBJ1-4; TRBD1 is a possible D gene (5 bases). The CDR3 has 14 amino acids. Looked up from germline, CDR1 is MDHEN and CDR2 is SYDVKM. Trimming removed 7 bases from V and 8 bases from J, with 17 bases in between.

V is TRBV9 and J is TRBJ2-5; 8 positions agree with TRBD2. This CDR3 has 14 residues. Germline V gives CDR1 SGDLS, CDR2 YYNGEE. The ends lost 2 bases at V and 4 bases at J; junction bases unmatched: 4. As DNA, the CDR3 is TGTGCCAGCAGCGTCGGCGGGGGGTTAGAGACCCAGTACTTC. This gives the protein CASSVGGGLETQYF.